The 32 T cell receptor beta chains below were found in one sample sequenced in a study of cytotoxic CD8 clonotypes in ibrutinib-treated CLL. The method was immunoSEQ multiplex PCR; TCRdb's version includes in-frame clones alone and lacks a portion of them. Of more than 12,000 clones in the sample, over 50% were seen once. Sequencing was performed on PBMCs, taken at an approximately 23-month disease-progression time point, from a patient treated with ibrutinib. The receptors originated from a human donor with chronic lymphocytic leukemia.

The chain uses TRBV7-9 and TRBJ1-6; D ambiguous. This CDR3 contains 13 residues. Germline lookup yields CDR1 SEHNR and CDR2 FQNEAQ (reference sequence). V was trimmed by 1 base and J by 8 bases, leaving 6 bases between them. The DNA of the CDR3 is TGTGCCAGCAGCTTAGGGCAGGATTCACCCCTCCACTTT. It specifies CASSLGQDSPLHF. Combining the CDR3 with reference TRBV7-9 and TRBJ1-6 gives the whole variable domain DTGVSQNPRHKITKRGQNVTFRCDPISEHNRLYWYRQTLGQGPEFLTYFQNEAQLEKSRLLSDRFSAERPKGSFSTLEIQRTEQGDSAMYLCASSLGQDSPLHFGNGTRLTVT.

The chain has TRBV7-9 and TRBJ2-7; D not certain. V was trimmed by 5 bases and J by 3 bases, leaving 14 bases between them. CDR1 and CDR2 (germline): SEHNR, FQNEAQ (reference sequence). This CDR3 has 14 amino acids. CDR3 nucleotides: TGTGCCAGCAGCACGTCGTGGTCAAGCTACGAGCAGTACTTC. Residues: CASSTSWSSYEQYF.

V usage is TRBV29-1 and J usage is TRBJ2-1, with unresolved D. The CDR3 runs to 15 residues. V lost 6 bases and J lost 2, with 17 bases in between. CDR1 and CDR2 from the germline V gene are SQVTM and ANQGSEA. DNA for the CDR3: TGCAGCGTGCGAAACACCGAAGTACCCTACAATGAGCAGTTCTTC. Translation gives CSVRNTEVPYNEQFF.

The J gene is TRBJ1-5, the V gene TRBV19; 9 positions match TRBD1. Germline V CDR1 and CDR2: LNHDA, SQIVND (reference sequence). This CDR3 comprises 14 residues. Trimming at V came to 11 bases and at J to 4 bases, leaving 9 bases not matched to a gene. CDR3 in DNA: TGTGCCGGTTGGGGACAGGGAACGAATCAGCCCCAGCATTTT. Its translation: CAGWGQGTNQPQHF.

The chain combines TRBV5-1 with TRBJ2-5; 7 positions match TRBD1. CDR3 size: 17 residues. V shed 4 bases and J 0 bases; nucleotides not matched to a gene: 12. Germline V gene lookup returns CDR1 SGHRS and CDR2 YFSETQ. The CDR3 DNA reads TGCGCCAGCAGCCGAGAGACAGGGCCTCCGTACCAAGAGACCCAGTACTTC. It translates to CASSRETGPPYQETQYF.

The chain is built from TRBV29-1 and TRBJ2-1, with D unclear. The CDR3 extends over 11 amino acids. V was pared by 4 bases and J by 15 bases, with 16 bases between. Germline lookup yields CDR1 SQVTM and CDR2 ANQGSEA. CDR3 sequence reads: CSVVSRSAWFF. The CDR3 region has the DNA TGCAGCGTTGTAAGCAGGAGTGCGTGGTTCTTC.

This clone was counted a single time. The V gene is TRBV27, the J gene TRBJ2-1; D remains unclear. Trimming cost V 1 base and J 5 bases, with 0 bases left between them. CDR3 length: 11 residues. Germline loops: CDR1 MNHEY, CDR2 SMNVEV (reference sequence). The CDR3 DNA is TGTGCCAGCAGTTTATACAATGAGCAGTTCTTC. It encodes CASSLYNEQFF.

This clone was counted a few times. The chain carries TRBV11-2 and TRBJ2-1, with D possibly being TRBD1 (5 bases). This CDR3 comprises 16 residues. CDR1 and CDR2 (germline): SGHAT, FQNNGV. V lost 4 bases and J lost 6, with 19 bases in between. CDR3 protein: CASSSITETAVNEQFF. The CDR3 region has the DNA TGTGCCAGCAGCTCCATTACCGAGACAGCAGTCAATGAGCAGTTCTTC.

The chain has TRBV19 and TRBJ1-4; the D gene is possibly TRBD1 (5 bases). This CDR3 spans 15 amino acids. Between the trimmed V and J ends, which lost 3 bases and 10 bases, there was a span of 18 bases. Germline lookup yields CDR1 LNHDA and CDR2 SQIVND (reference sequence). In DNA form, the CDR3 reads TGTGCCAGTAGTATTCCGGGACGGCAAGCGGGAAAACTGTTTTTT. Translation: CASSIPGRQAGKLFF.

This sequence joins TRBV29-1 and TRBJ1-1; D is possibly TRBD1 (5 bases). CDR3 length equals 13 residues. Trimming took off 6 bases at V and 5 bases at J, with 16 bases between the two ends. The germline V gene has CDR1 SQVTM and CDR2 ANQGSEA. The CDR3 spells CSVAQGKGTEAFF. CDR3 nucleotide sequence: TGCAGCGTGGCCCAGGGAAAGGGAACTGAAGCTTTCTTT.

This clone was observed a single time. This chain uses TRBV6-5 with TRBJ1-1, with D perhaps TRBD1 (5 bases). V was cut by 4 bases and J by 7 bases, with 16 bases left in between. The CDR3 is made up of 14 amino acids. Germline V gives CDR1 MNHEY, CDR2 SVGAGI. The CDR3 DNA is TGTGCCAGCAGTTTCGGCGGGACTCGGGGTGAAGCTTTCTTT. Protein: CASSFGGTRGEAFF.

The rearrangement links TRBV5-6 to TRBJ2-7; TRBD2 matches at 9 bases. The germline V gene has CDR1 SGHDT and CDR2 YYEEEE. J lost 2 bases, V lost 7 bases, and 1 base had no gene match. The CDR3 has 12 amino acids. CDR3 amino acids: CASASGAYEQYF. CDR3 nucleotide sequence: TGTGCCAGCGCTAGCGGGGCCTACGAGCAGTACTTC.

This clone was found a few times. This chain joins TRBV18 and TRBJ2-7, with 9 bases matching TRBD1. This CDR3 has 14 amino acids. CDR1 KGHSH and CDR2 LQKENI come from the germline V gene. The trim removed 4 bases at V and 2 bases at J, leaving 3 bases unmatched. CDR3 protein: CASSHRDRAYEQYF. CDR3 in DNA: TGTGCCAGCTCACACCGGGACAGGGCCTACGAGCAGTACTTC.

By share, this clone ranks as hyperexpanded. The chain combines TRBV7-9 with TRBJ2-7, with 9 bases identical to TRBD2. Germline V lookup: CDR1 SEHNR, CDR2 FQNEAQ (reference sequence). Trimming took 7 bases from V and 0 from J; bases not matched to a gene: 4. The CDR3 totals 14 residues. The CDR3 DNA sequence: TGTGCCAGCACCGAGCGGGGGGACTCCTACGAGCAGTACTTC. It yields the protein CASTERGDSYEQYF.

The chain uses TRBV19 and TRBJ1-1; no definite D call. The CDR3 length is 10 residues. The germline V gene encodes CDR1 LNHDA and CDR2 SQIVND (reference sequence). The V end was cut by 11 bases, the J end by 2 bases, with 6 bases between. The DNA for the CDR3 is TGTGCCGGTGGTAACACTGAAGCTTTCTTT. As protein: CAGGNTEAFF.

This clone was detected once. The V and J genes are TRBV4-1 and TRBJ2-1; 8 bases align to TRBD2. This CDR3 contains 16 residues. Losses at the gene ends were 2 bases for V and 3 bases for J; bases not matched to a gene: 6. Germline V gene lookup returns CDR1 MGHRA and CDR2 YSYEKL. CDR3 residues: CASSQQGLAVYNEQFF. CDR3 nucleotide sequence: TGCGCCAGCAGCCAACAAGGACTAGCCGTCTACAATGAGCAGTTCTTC.

This chain joins TRBV19 and TRBJ2-3; a possible D gene is TRBD1 (5 bases). CDR3 length equals 13 residues. V was clipped by 2 bases and J by 5 bases, with 8 bases between them. Germline CDR1 LNHDA, CDR2 SQIVND (reference sequence). The chain's CDR3 is CASSINRGDTQYF. The CDR3, as DNA: TGTGCCAGTAGTATAAATAGGGGAGATACGCAGTATTTT.

This clone was observed many times. This chain connects TRBV7-7 to TRBJ2-2; the D gene is possibly TRBD1 (6 bases). Trimming removed 9 bases at V and 4 bases at J, with 18 bases between. CDR3 length: 15 residues. Germline V gene data show CDR1 as SSHAT and CDR2 as FNYEAQ (reference sequence). Here the CDR3 DNA reads TGTGCCAGTCAACCTACAGGGCCCAGCACCGGGGAGCTGTTTTTT. This translates into CASQPTGPSTGELFF.

This clone has more than one count but fewer than ten. The chain combines TRBV5-6 with TRBJ2-7; tentative D call: TRBD1 (5 bases). Trimming removed 4 bases from V and 0 bases from J, with 8 bases in between. The CDR3 consists of 13 residues. The V gene's germline CDR1 is SGHDT and CDR2 YYEEEE. The CDR3 coding sequence is TGTGCCAGCAGCAAAGACAGCTCCTACGAGCAGTACTTC. Protein product: CASSKDSSYEQYF.

This chain connects TRBV4-2 to TRBJ1-5, with 9 positions matching TRBD1. The CDR3 extends over 17 amino acids. The junction had 7 bases not matched to a gene; V was cut back by 3 bases and J by 1 base. Per germline, CDR1 LGHNA and CDR2 YNFKEQ. CDR3 bases: TGTGCCAGCAGCCACCGGACAGGGGAGGGGAGCAATCAGCCCCAGCATTTT. This sequence encodes CASSHRTGEGSNQPQHF.

The rearrangement joins TRBV2 to TRBJ1-5; a weak D match, TRBD1 (5 bases). Germline CDR1 SNHLY, CDR2 FYNNEI. Trimming removed 5 bases from V and 9 bases from J, with 14 bases in between. The CDR3 is 13 amino acids. In DNA form, the CDR3 reads TGTGCCAGCAGTCGCGGTGGGGCCAGGCCCCAGCATTTT. It yields the protein CASSRGGARPQHF. The full variable domain, rest sourced from reference TRBV2 and TRBJ1-5, is EPEVTQTPSHQVTQMGQEVILRCVPISNHLYFYWYRQILGQKVEFLVSFYNNEISEKSEIFDDQFSVERPDGSNFTLKIRSTKLEDSAMYFCASSRGGARPQHFGDGTRLSIL.

In this sample, this clone is medium-sized. This rearrangement joins TRBV6-5 to TRBJ2-7; TRBD1 matches at 9 bases. The CDR3 consists of 14 residues. V lost 7 bases and J lost 0; bases outside the gene matches: 4. In germline, CDR1 is MNHEY, CDR2 SVGAGI. The CDR3 coding sequence is TGTGCCAGCAATCCGGGACAGGGCTCCTACGAGCAGTACTTC. Translation gives CASNPGQGSYEQYF.

As concerns this clone: The same CDR3 is also encoded by other DNA sequences in this sample. The rearrangement joins TRBV27 to TRBJ2-5; 11 bases align to TRBD1. This CDR3 has 13 residues. Germline V gives CDR1 MNHEY, CDR2 SMNVEV (reference sequence). Trimming cost V 6 bases and J 4 bases; bases outside gene matches: 1. In nucleotides, the CDR3 is TGTGCCAGCAGCGGACAGGGGGCAGAGACCCAGTACTTC. This gives the protein CASSGQGAETQYF.

V usage is TRBV7-6 and J usage is TRBJ2-1; D gene ambiguous. Germline loops: CDR1 SGHVS, CDR2 FNYEAQ. The V end lost 4 bases, the J end lost 5 bases, and 12 bases lay between the germline ends. The CDR3 spans 14 residues. CDR3 in amino acids: CASSSGQLNNEQFF. DNA for the CDR3: TGTGCCAGCAGCTCTGGGCAGCTAAACAATGAGCAGTTCTTC.

The sample holds a few counts of this clone. This chain joins TRBV9 and TRBJ2-1, with TRBD2 matching over 10 bases. The J segment lost 9 bases and the V segment lost 5 bases, leaving 8 bases of the junction unmatched. Germline assignment: CDR1 SGDLS and CDR2 YYNGEE. This CDR3 spans 14 amino acids. The CDR3: CASRKRGGSTEQFF. The CDR3 DNA reads TGTGCCAGCAGAAAGCGGGGGGGATCAACTGAGCAGTTCTTC. Using reference TRBV9 and TRBJ2-1 for the parts outside the CDR3, the full variable domain is DSGVTQTPKHLITATGQRVTLRCSPRSGDLSVYWYQQSLDQGLQFLIQYYNGEERAKGNILERFSAQQFPDLHSELNLSSLELGDSALYFCASRKRGGSTEQFFGPGTRLTVL.

This chain links TRBV5-1 with TRBJ1-5; TRBD1 matches 8 bases. The V segment lost 0 bases and the J segment 7 bases; nucleotides outside the gene matches: 6. CDR1 is SGHRS and CDR2 is YFSETQ in the germline V gene. CDR3 size: 15 residues. This chain's CDR3 is CASSLDGQGGQPQHF. Here the CDR3 DNA reads TGCGCCAGCAGCTTGGACGGACAGGGTGGCCAGCCCCAGCATTTT.

This chain connects TRBV19 to TRBJ2-6; TRBD2 matches 7 bases. The CDR3 sequence is 18 residues long. Germline assignment: CDR1 LNHDA and CDR2 SQIVND (reference sequence). With 0 bases clipped from V and 0 bases from J, the junction kept 5 bases outside the gene matches. The CDR3 nucleotides are TGTGCCAGTAGTATAGACGGCACGGGGGGCTCTGGGGCCAACGTCCTGACTTTC. Amino acids: CASSIDGTGGSGANVLTF.

The chain couples TRBV27 to TRBJ2-2; TRBD1 agrees at 9 bases. Trimming took 8 bases from V and 6 from J; bases not matched to a gene: 7. Germline V gene sequence: CDR1 MNHEY, CDR2 SMNVEV (reference sequence). This CDR3 has 14 amino acids. CDR3 sequence: CASSGTGRAGELFF. Written as DNA, the CDR3 is TGTGCCAGCTCCGGGACAGGGAGGGCCGGGGAGCTGTTTTTT.

This clone was seen a single time. One end of the junction does not line up with germline, which may come from a read error. The gene calls are TRBV6-6 and TRBJ2-7, with 15 bases identical to TRBD2. This CDR3 is 16 amino acids long. CDR1 MNHNY and CDR2 SVGAGI come from the germline V gene (reference sequence). CDR3 region: CASSRPSGTSGGTSDF. As DNA, the CDR3 is TGTGCCAGCAGTCGCCCGTCGGGGACTAGCGGGGGGACTTCGGACTTC.

The gene calls are TRBV5-1 and TRBJ2-3; D remains unclear. V dropped 8 bases and J dropped 7 bases, with 8 bases sitting between them. Germline V gene data show CDR1 as SGHRS and CDR2 as YFSETQ. The CDR3 covers 10 residues. CDR3 sequence: CARRSHTQYF. The CDR3 DNA sequence: TGCGCCAGGAGATCTCATACGCAGTATTTT.

This sequence joins TRBV23-1 and TRBJ1-3; 7 positions agree with TRBD1. TRBV23-1 is known as an ORF, though its function is uncertain. Trimming took 3 bases from V and 0 from J; bases not matched to a gene: 11. The CDR3 extends over 18 amino acids. The CDR3 nucleotides read TGCGCCAGCAGTCACCACAGGGGCTTCGAACACTCTGGAAACACCATATATTTT. Translating gives CASSHHRGFEHSGNTIYF.

V is TRBV7-6 and J is TRBJ2-7; a weak D match, TRBD2 (6 bases). The V gene lost 5 bases and the J gene lost 2 bases, with 16 bases spanning the gap. This CDR3 is built from 15 residues. The germline gives CDR1 SGHVS, CDR2 FNYEAQ. Written as DNA, the CDR3 is TGTGCCAGCAGCGCGGGCGGAGGGGAGGCCTACGAGCAGTACTTC. This sequence encodes CASSAGGGEAYEQYF.